Listed below are T cell receptor beta chains from one sample, sequenced in a study of technical replicates of blood from several donors. Sequencing was performed with immunoSEQ multiplex PCR; in TCRdb, only in-frame clones are kept and a portion is missing. The sample includes some 66,000 clones, roughly 98% of them seen just once. The specimen was T cells isolated from PBMCs. All receptors derive from a human donor in good health. The CDR3 runs from the conserved cysteine through the conserved F or W. A D gene is named only where the DNA matches it firmly. Rows give clone size only sometimes, using once, few, many, or a class for an expanded clone.

D	J	V	size	CDR3	DNA
TRBD2	TRBJ2-1	TRBV5-4	NA	CASSPGLAGRNEQFF	TGTGCCAGCAGCCCTGGACTAGCGGGAAGAAATGAGCAGTTCTTC
NA	TRBJ1-3	TRBV6-5	NA	CASTKDNSGNTIYF	TGTGCCAGCACCAAGGACAACTCTGGAAACACCATATATTTT
NA	TRBJ1-6	TRBV2	NA	CASRPSGGGSPLHF	TGTGCCAGCAGACCCTCCGGGGGGGGATCACCCCTCCACTTT
NA	TRBJ1-1	TRBV6-6	NA	CASSYGHQNTEAFF	TGTGCCAGCAGTTACGGGCACCAGAACACTGAAGCTTTCTTT
NA	TRBJ2-7	TRBV28	NA	CASSSLILQGYEQYF	TGTGCCAGCAGTTCCCTCATCCTACAGGGTTACGAGCAGTACTTC
NA	TRBJ1-4	TRBV7-3	NA	CASSLGGKDEKLFF	TGTGCCAGCAGCTTAGGAGGGAAGGACGAAAAACTGTTTTTT
TRBD1	TRBJ2-5	TRBV9	NA	CASSVEPFTATGLGETQYF	TGTGCCAGCAGCGTAGAGCCATTCACGGCGACAGGGTTAGGTGAGACCCAGTACTTC
TRBD1	TRBJ2-3	TRBV7-8	NA	CASSPDRGSVTQYF	TGTGCCAGCAGCCCCGACAGGGGTTCAGTTACGCAGTATTTT
NA	TRBJ1-6	TRBV10-3	NA	CAISELIATDSPLHF	TGTGCCATCAGTGAGTTGATAGCCACCGATTCACCCCTCCACTTT
NA	TRBJ1-3	TRBV30	NA	CAWSGEGNTIYF	TGTGCCTGGAGCGGGGAGGGGAACACCATATATTTT
TRBD2	TRBJ2-5	TRBV11-2	NA	CASSRDPRSGGAQYF	TGTGCCAGCAGTAGGGACCCCAGGTCGGGAGGGGCCCAGTACTTC
TRBD2	TRBJ2-7	TRBV5-1	NA	CASSLRTRDEQYF	TGCGCCAGCAGCTTGCGGACTAGGGACGAGCAGTACTTC
NA	TRBJ1-2	TRBV7-9	NA	CASSLVQDSYGYTF	TGTGCCAGCAGCTTAGTACAGGACAGCTATGGCTACACCTTC
NA	TRBJ2-1	TRBV4-1	NA	CASSPHAGAPYNEQFF	TGCGCCAGCAGCCCCCACGCAGGGGCCCCCTACAATGAGCAGTTCTTC
NA	TRBJ2-7	TRBV9	NA	CASSVGGPYEQYF	TGTGCCAGCAGCGTAGGAGGGCCCTACGAGCAGTACTTC
TRBD2	TRBJ2-5	TRBV7-9	NA	CASSLGASGGSQETQYF	TGTGCCAGCAGCTTAGGGGCTAGCGGAGGGAGCCAAGAGACCCAGTACTTC
NA	TRBJ1-5	TRBV28	NA	CASKPPGLGNQPQHF	TGTGCCAGCAAACCCCCAGGGCTGGGCAATCAGCCCCAGCATTTT
NA	TRBJ2-5	TRBV18	NA	CASSRATALQETQYF	TGTGCCAGCTCGCGCGCGACTGCCCTCCAAGAGACCCAGTACTTC
NA	TRBJ1-6	TRBV27	NA	CASSLTASSYNSPLHF	TGTGCCAGCAGTTTGACAGCGAGCTCCTATAATTCACCCCTCCACTTT
TRBD1	TRBJ1-1	TRBV18	NA	CASSPQGQQNEAFF	TGTGCCAGCTCACCTCAGGGACAGCAAAATGAAGCTTTCTTT
TRBD1	TRBJ2-7	TRBV18	NA	CASSLDRVWQYF	TGTGCCAGCTCCCTCGACAGGGTTTGGCAGTACTTC
TRBD2	TRBJ2-1	TRBV11-2	NA	CASSLLLAGENEQFF	TGTGCCAGCAGCTTACTACTAGCGGGAGAAAATGAGCAGTTCTTC
NA	TRBJ2-3	TRBV7-2	NA	CASSPMILAVSDTQYF	TGTGCGAGCAGCCCAATGATCCTAGCCGTATCAGATACGCAGTATTTT
NA	TRBJ1-1	TRBV19	NA	CGSSGDNTEAFF	TGTGGCTCATCGGGGGATAACACTGAAGCTTTCTTT
TRBD1	TRBJ1-2	TRBV6-1	NA	CASSEPGQAYGYTF	TGTGCCAGCAGTGAACCAGGACAGGCCTATGGCTACACCTTC
NA	TRBJ1-2	TRBV5-1	NA	CASSFISARGGGYGYTF	TGCGCCAGCAGCTTTATTTCGGCGAGGGGAGGAGGCTATGGCTACACCTTC
NA	TRBJ2-3	TRBV6-1	NA	CASRQGTDTQYF	TGTGCCAGCAGGCAGGGAACAGATACGCAGTATTTT
TRBD1	TRBJ1-2	TRBV5-4	NA	CASSPTPQGDYGYTF	TGTGCCAGCAGCCCGACCCCACAGGGGGACTATGGCTACACCTTC
NA	TRBJ2-1	TRBV29-1	NA	CSARKGDSYNEQFF	TGCAGCGCCAGGAAGGGAGATTCCTACAATGAGCAGTTCTTC
TRBD1	TRBJ2-5	TRBV9	NA	CASSKTTGTGSTGETQYF	TGTGCCAGCAGCAAAACTACCGGGACAGGCTCCACTGGGGAGACCCAGTACTTC
NA	TRBJ2-5	TRBV5-1	NA	CASSSDSVFEAQYF	TGCGCCAGCAGCTCGGACAGCGTTTTCGAGGCCCAGTACTTC
TRBD1	TRBJ1-2	TRBV27	NA	CASSSTGISGYTF	TGTGCCAGCAGTTCGACAGGGATAAGTGGCTACACCTTC
NA	TRBJ1-2	TRBV28	NA	CASSTSVRAVIYTF	NA
TRBD1	TRBJ1-2	TRBV30	NA	CAWTGGLFNYGYTF	TGTGCCTGGACAGGGGGCCTCTTTAACTATGGCTACACCTTC
NA	TRBJ1-2	TRBV11-3	NA	CASSLGQTGPLGYGYTF	TGTGCCAGCAGCTTAGGGCAAACAGGGCCGCTGGGCTATGGCTACACCTTC
NA	TRBJ1-4	TRBV7-9	NA	CASSLGTVNEKLFF	TGTGCCAGCAGCTTAGGGACAGTCAATGAAAAGCTGTTTTTT
NA	TRBJ1-1	TRBV30	NA	CAWSGPGQTEAFF	TGTGCCTGGAGCGGCCCAGGGCAAACTGAAGCTTTCTTT
TRBD2	TRBJ2-5	TRBV6-5	NA	CASTHLAGETQYF	TGTGCCAGCACCCATCTAGCGGGAGAGACCCAGTACTTC
NA	TRBJ2-3	TRBV19	NA	CASISGGSPGDTQYF	TGTGCCAGTATTTCGGGCGGGTCCCCTGGGGATACGCAGTATTTT
TRBD1	TRBJ2-2	TRBV29-1	NA	CSVRGRNTGELFF	TGCAGCGTCAGGGGGAGGAACACCGGGGAGCTGTTTTTT
NA	TRBJ2-6	TRBV5-4	NA	CASSPLDPLAGANVLTF	TGTGCCAGCAGCCCCCTGGACCCGCTAGCCGGGGCCAACGTCCTGACTTTC
NA	TRBJ1-4	TRBV6-1	NA	CASSLGGEKLFF	TGTGCCAGCAGTTTGGGGGGTGAAAAACTGTTTTTT
TRBD2	TRBJ2-2	TRBV19	NA	CASSPTTSGNDTGELFF	TGTGCCAGTAGCCCCACCACTAGCGGGAATGACACCGGGGAGCTGTTTTTT
TRBD1	TRBJ2-1	TRBV9	NA	CASSVFTGGPYNEQFF	TGTGCCAGCAGCGTCTTTACAGGGGGGCCCTACAATGAGCAGTTCTTC
TRBD2	TRBJ2-5	TRBV5-1	NA	CASSRHTIAGTETQYF	TGCGCCAGCAGCCGACACACAATAGCGGGGACCGAGACCCAGTACTTC
NA	TRBJ1-3	TRBV4-1	NA	CASSQIRGSGNTIYF	TGCGCCAGCAGCCAAATCCGGGGGTCTGGAAACACCATATATTTT
NA	TRBJ1-4	TRBV7-8	NA	CASSLYRTHEKLFF	TGTGCCAGCAGCTTATACCGGACACATGAAAAACTGTTTTTT
NA	TRBJ2-5	TRBV2	once	CASHREGKTQYF	TGTGCCAGCCACAGGGAGGGGAAGACCCAGTACTTC
TRBD2	TRBJ2-7	TRBV28	once	CASSFTSGRAGYEQYF	TGTGCCAGCAGTTTCACTAGCGGGAGGGCCGGATACGAGCAGTACTTC
NA	TRBJ2-5	TRBV5-4	NA	CASSAGSRSQETQYF	TGTGCCAGCAGCGCCGGGAGCCGCTCTCAAGAGACCCAGTACTTC
NA	TRBJ2-7	TRBV6-5	NA	CASSTRVSYEQYF	TGTGCCAGCAGTACCAGGGTATCCTACGAGCAGTACTTC
TRBD1	TRBJ2-2	TRBV6-5	NA	CAIGTGERAGELFF	TGTGCCATTGGTACAGGGGAACGAGCCGGGGAGCTGTTTTTT